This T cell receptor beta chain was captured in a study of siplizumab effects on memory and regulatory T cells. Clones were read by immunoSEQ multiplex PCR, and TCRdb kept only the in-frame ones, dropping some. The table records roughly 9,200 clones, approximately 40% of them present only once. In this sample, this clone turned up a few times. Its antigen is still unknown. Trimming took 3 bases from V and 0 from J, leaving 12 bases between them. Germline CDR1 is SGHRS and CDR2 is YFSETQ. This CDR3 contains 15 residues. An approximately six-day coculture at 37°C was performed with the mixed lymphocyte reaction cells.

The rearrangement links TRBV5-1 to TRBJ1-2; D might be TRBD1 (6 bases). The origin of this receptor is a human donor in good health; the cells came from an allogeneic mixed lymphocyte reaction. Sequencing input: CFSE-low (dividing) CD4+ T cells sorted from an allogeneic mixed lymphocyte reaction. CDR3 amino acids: CASSWTATSNYGYTF. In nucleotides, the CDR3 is TGCGCCAGCAGCTGGACAGCGACCTCTAACTATGGCTACACCTTC.